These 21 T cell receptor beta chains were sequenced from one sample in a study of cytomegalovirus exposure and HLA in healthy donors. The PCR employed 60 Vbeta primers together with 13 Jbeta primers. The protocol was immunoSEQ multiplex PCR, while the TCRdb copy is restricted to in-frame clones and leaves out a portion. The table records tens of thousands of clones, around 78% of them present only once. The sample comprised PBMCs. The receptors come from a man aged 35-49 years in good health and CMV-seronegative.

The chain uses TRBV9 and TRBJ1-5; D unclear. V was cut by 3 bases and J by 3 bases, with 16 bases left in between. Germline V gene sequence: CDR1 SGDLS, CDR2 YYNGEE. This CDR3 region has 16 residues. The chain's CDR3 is CASSALRRVFNQPQHF. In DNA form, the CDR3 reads TGTGCCAGCAGCGCCCTCCGGCGGGTGTTCAATCAGCCCCAGCATTTT.

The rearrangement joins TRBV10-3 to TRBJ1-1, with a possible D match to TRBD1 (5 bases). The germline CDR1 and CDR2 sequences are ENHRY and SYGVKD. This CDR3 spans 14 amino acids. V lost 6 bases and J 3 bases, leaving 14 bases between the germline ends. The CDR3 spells CAIRIGGSYTEAFF. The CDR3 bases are TGTGCCATCAGAATTGGGGGGTCTTACACTGAAGCTTTCTTT.

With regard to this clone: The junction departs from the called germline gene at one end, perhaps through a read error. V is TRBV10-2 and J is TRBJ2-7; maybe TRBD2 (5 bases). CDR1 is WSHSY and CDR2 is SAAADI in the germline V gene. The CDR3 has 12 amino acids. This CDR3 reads CASSEGLSEEAF. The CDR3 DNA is TGCGCCAGCAGTGAGGGGCTCAGCGAGGAGGCCTTC.

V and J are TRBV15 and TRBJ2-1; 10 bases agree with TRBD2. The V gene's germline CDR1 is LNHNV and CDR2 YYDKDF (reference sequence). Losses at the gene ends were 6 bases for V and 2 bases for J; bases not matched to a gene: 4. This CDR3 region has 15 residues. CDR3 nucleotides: TGTGCCACCAGTCGGACTAGCGGAGCCTACAATGAGCAGTTCTTC. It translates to CATSRTSGAYNEQFF.

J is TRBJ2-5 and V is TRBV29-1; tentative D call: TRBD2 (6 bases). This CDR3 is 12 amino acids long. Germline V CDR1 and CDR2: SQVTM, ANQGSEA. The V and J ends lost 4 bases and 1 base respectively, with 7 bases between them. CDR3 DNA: TGCAGCGTTGCGGGAGCCCAAGAGACCCAGTACTTC. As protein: CSVAGAQETQYF.

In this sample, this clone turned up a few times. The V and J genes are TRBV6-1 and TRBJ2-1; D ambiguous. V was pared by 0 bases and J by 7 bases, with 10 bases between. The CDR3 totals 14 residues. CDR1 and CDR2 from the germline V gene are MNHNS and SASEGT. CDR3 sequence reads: CASSEAWQRNEQFF. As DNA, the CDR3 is TGTGCCAGCAGTGAAGCGTGGCAGAGGAATGAGCAGTTCTTC.

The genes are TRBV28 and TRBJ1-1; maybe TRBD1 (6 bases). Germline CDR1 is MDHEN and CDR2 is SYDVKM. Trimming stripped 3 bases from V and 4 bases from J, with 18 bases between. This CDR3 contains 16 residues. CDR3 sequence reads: CASSFLRGRESTEAFF. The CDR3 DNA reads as TGTGCCAGCAGTTTTCTCAGGGGAAGGGAGAGCACTGAAGCTTTCTTT.

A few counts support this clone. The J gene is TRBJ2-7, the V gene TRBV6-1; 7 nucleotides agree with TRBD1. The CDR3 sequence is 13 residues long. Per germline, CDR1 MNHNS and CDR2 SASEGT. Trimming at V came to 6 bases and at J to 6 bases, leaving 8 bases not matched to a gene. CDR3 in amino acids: CASRRNEGAEQYF. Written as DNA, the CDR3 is TGTGCCAGCAGACGAAACGAGGGGGCCGAGCAGTACTTC.

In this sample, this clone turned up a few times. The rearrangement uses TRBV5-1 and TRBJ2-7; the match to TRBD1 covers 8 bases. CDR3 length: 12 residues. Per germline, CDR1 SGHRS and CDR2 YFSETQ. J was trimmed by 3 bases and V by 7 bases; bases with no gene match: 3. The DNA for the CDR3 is TGCGCCAGCCGGACAGGGAACTACGAGCAGTACTTC. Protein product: CASRTGNYEQYF.

The CDR3 here is CASSPSAGETNYGYTF. DNA of the CDR3: TGTGCCAGCAGTCCCTCCGCAGGGGAAACTAACTATGGCTACACCTTC. V usage is TRBV27 and J usage is TRBJ1-2; tentatively, D is TRBD1 (6 bases). The V gene's germline CDR1 is MNHEY and CDR2 SMNVEV (reference sequence). This CDR3 has 16 amino acids. With 5 bases removed from V and 0 bases from J, the gap between germline ends came to 16 bases.

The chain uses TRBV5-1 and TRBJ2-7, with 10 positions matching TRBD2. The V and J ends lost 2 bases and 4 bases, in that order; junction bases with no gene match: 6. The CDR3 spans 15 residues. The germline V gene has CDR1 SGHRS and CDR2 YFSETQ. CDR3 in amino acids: CASSFRGLADYEQYF. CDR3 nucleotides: TGCGCCAGCAGCTTCAGAGGACTAGCGGATTACGAGCAGTACTTC.

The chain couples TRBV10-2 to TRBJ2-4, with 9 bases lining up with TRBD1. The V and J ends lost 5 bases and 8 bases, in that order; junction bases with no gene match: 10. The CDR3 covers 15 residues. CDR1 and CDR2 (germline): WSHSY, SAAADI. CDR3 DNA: TGCGCCAGCAGTCCATCGGGGACAGGGAAATACATTCAGTACTTC. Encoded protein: CASSPSGTGKYIQYF.

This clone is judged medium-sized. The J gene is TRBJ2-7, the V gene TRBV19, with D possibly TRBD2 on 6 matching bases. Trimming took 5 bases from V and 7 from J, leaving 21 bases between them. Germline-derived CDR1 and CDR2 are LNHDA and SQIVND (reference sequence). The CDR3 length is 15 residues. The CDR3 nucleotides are TGTGCCAGTAGTGTCAACGGAGGGAAGCCGGATGAGCAGTACTTC. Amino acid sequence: CASSVNGGKPDEQYF.

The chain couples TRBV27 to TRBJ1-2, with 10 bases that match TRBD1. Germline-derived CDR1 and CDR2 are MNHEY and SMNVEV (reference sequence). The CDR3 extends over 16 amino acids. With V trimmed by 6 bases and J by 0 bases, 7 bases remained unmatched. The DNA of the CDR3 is TGTGCCAGCAGCCCGATCGGACAGGGGGCTAACTATGGCTACACCTTC. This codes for CASSPIGQGANYGYTF.

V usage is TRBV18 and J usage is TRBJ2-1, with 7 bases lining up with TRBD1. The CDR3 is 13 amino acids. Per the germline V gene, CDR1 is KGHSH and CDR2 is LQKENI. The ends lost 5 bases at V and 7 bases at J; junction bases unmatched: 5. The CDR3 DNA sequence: TGTGCCAGCTCATATGGGACAGATAATGAGCAGTTCTTC. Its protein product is CASSYGTDNEQFF.

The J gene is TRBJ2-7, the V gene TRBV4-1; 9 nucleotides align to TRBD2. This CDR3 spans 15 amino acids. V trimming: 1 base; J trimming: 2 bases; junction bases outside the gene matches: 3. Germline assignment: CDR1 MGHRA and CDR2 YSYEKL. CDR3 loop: CASSQVAGATYEQYF. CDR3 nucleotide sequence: TGCGCCAGCAGCCAAGTAGCGGGAGCCACCTACGAGCAGTACTTC.

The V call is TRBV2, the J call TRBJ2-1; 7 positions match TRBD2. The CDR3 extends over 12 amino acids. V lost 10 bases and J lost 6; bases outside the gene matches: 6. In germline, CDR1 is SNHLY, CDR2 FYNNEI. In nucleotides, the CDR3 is TGTGCCACCAGGACTAGGGCCAATGAGCAGTTCTTC. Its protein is CATRTRANEQFF.

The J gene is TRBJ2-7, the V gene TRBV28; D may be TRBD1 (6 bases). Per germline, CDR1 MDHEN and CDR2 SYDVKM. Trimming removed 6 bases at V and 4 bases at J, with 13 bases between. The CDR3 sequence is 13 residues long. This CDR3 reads CASRVGQVYEQYF. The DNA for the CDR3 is TGTGCCAGCAGGGTGGGACAAGTTTACGAGCAGTACTTC.

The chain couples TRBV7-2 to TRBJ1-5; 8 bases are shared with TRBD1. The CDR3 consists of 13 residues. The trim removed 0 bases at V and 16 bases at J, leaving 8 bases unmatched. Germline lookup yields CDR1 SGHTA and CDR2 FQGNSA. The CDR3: CASSLAPGQVKHF. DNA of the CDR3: TGTGCCAGCAGCTTAGCCCCGGGACAGGTTAAACATTTT.

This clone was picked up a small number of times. The DNA of the CDR3 is TGTGCCAGCAGCCCTAACGGGGCGGGGAGCAATCAGCCCCAGCATTTT. Translating it yields CASSPNGAGSNQPQHF. V is TRBV5-6 and J is TRBJ1-5, with D perhaps TRBD1 (5 bases). V lost 4 bases to trimming and J lost 1 base, with 15 bases between them. There are 16 residues in the CDR3. The germline V gene encodes CDR1 SGHDT and CDR2 YYEEEE.

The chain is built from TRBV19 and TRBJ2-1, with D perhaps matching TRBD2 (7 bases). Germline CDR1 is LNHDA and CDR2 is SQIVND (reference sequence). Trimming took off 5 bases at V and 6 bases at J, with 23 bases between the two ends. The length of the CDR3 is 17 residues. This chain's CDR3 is CASSPPRGRERSNEQFF. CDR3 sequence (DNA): TGTGCCAGTAGTCCCCCCCGGGGGCGGGAGCGATCCAATGAGCAGTTCTTC.